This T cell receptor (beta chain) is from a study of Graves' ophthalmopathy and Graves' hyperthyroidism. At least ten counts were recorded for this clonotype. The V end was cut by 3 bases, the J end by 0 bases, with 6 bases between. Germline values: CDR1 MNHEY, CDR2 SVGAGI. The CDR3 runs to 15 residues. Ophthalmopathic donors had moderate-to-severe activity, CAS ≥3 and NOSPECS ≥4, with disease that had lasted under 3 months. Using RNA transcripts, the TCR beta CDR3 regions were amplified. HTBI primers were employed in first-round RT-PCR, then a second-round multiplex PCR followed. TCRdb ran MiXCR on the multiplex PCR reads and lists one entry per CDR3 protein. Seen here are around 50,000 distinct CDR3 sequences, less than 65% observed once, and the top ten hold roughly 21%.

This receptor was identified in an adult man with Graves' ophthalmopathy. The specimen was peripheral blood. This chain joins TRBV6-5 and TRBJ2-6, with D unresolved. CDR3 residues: CASSYESSGANVLTF. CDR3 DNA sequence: TGTGCCAGCAGTTATGAGAGCTCTGGGGCCAACGTCCTGACTTTC.